This T cell receptor beta chain was recovered during a study of metastatic and nonmetastatic thyroid tumors. Study-wide context: For malignant and benign thyroid patients, tumor or nodule tissue and blood were the sources whose repertoires were compared. Findings and caveats of the study: Significantly greater TCR beta diversity was reportedly found in malignant thyroid tumors than in benign nodules (in blood and tumor).

Trimming shortened V by 9 bases and J by 2 bases, and 11 bases separated the two germline ends. Germline V gene data show CDR1 as SNHLY and CDR2 as FYNNEI. This CDR3 has 12 residues. As processed by the authors: Using the CDR3 differences seen across clinicopathological groups, the authors built a distant-metastasis classifier for papillary thyroid cancer, which was meant to discriminate distant-metastatic patients. TCRdb re-called the PCR reads with MiXCR. TCRdb, not the authors, supplied the V and J calls. The sample comprises more than 20,000 clones, about an eighth of which are singletons, and about 5.3% rests with the top ten. Patients were all untreated before their thyroid surgery. Comment on this clone: Its antigen is as yet unknown.

This TCR derives from a female donor with papillary thyroid cancer or a benign thyroid nodule (not recorded which). Some clones in this sample may be carry-over from other donors' samples. The gene calls are TRBV2 and TRBJ2-7, with unresolved D. The material sequenced was blood. The CDR3 region is CASSCQTYEQYF. Here the CDR3 DNA reads TGTGCCAGTAGTTGCCAAACCTACGAGCAGTACTTC.